Following are 5 T cell receptor beta chains from one sample sequenced in a study of T cell responses to AZD1222 COVID-19 vaccine (dated by TCRdb to the early 2020s). Libraries came from the immunoSEQ multiplex PCR assay. TCRdb provides this immuneACCESS table in a form limited to in-frame rearrangements. Some clones are lacking; in checked studies, under half of them reflect an unresolved V gene, and why the rest are absent is not known. The sample records some 110,000 clones, approximately 90% of which are singletons. More than 2.5% of the sample comes from the top ten. The meaning of the sample's time point label: baseline before first vaccination. Sequencing was performed on peripheral blood, taken on day 0 of AZD1222 vaccination. These receptors were taken from an adult in good health.

The chain employs TRBV18 and TRBJ2-7; D uncertain. The V and J ends lost 3 bases and 5 bases respectively, with 11 bases between them. Germline CDR1 reads KGHSH; CDR2 reads LQKENI. The CDR3 has 13 residues. CDR3 DNA sequence: TGTGCCAGCTCACCTCAACGGGTAGACGAGCAGTACTTC. Its protein is CASSPQRVDEQYF.

The chain employs TRBV4-3 and TRBJ2-7; 8 positions match TRBD2. Germline V gives CDR1 LGHNA, CDR2 YSLEER. This CDR3 is 15 amino acids long. V lost 1 base and J lost 1; bases outside the gene matches: 3. The CDR3 is CASSQGSGGSYEQYF. CDR3 coding DNA: TGCGCCAGCAGCCAAGGAAGCGGGGGTTCCTACGAGCAGTACTTC.

The chain couples TRBV10-3 to TRBJ1-1; 9 bases are shared with TRBD1. CDR3 length: 16 residues. The V gene's germline CDR1 is ENHRY and CDR2 SYGVKD. Unmatched junction bases numbered 8, after V lost 6 bases and J lost 0 bases. This chain's CDR3 is CAISGRGTGLNTEAFF. DNA of the CDR3: TGTGCCATCAGCGGACGAGGGACAGGGCTGAACACTGAAGCTTTCTTT.

This clone was found once. V usage is TRBV27 and J usage is TRBJ2-2; a weak D match, TRBD1 (5 bases). Per germline, CDR1 MNHEY and CDR2 SMNVEV (reference sequence). The CDR3 spans 14 residues. The V end was cut by 6 bases, the J end by 4 bases, with 12 bases between. CDR3 sequence: CASRLRGITGELFF. DNA for the CDR3: TGTGCCAGCAGGTTAAGGGGTATCACCGGGGAGCTGTTTTTT.

The V gene is TRBV28, the J gene TRBJ2-5, with no clear D. The CDR3 loop spans 11 amino acids. CDR1 MDHEN and CDR2 SYDVKM come from the germline V gene. The germline V and J ends were trimmed by 5 bases and 5 bases, with 6 bases remaining between them. Written as DNA, the CDR3 is TGTGCCAGCAGTCTTCGGGAGACCCAGTACTTC. Translating gives CASSLRETQYF. Variable domain in full (rest from reference TRBV28 and TRBJ2-5): DVKVTQSSRYLVKRTGEKVFLECVQDMDHENMFWYRQDPGLGLRLIYFSYDVKMKEKGDIPEGYSVSREKKERFSLILESASTNQTSMYLCASSLRETQYFGPGTRLLVL.